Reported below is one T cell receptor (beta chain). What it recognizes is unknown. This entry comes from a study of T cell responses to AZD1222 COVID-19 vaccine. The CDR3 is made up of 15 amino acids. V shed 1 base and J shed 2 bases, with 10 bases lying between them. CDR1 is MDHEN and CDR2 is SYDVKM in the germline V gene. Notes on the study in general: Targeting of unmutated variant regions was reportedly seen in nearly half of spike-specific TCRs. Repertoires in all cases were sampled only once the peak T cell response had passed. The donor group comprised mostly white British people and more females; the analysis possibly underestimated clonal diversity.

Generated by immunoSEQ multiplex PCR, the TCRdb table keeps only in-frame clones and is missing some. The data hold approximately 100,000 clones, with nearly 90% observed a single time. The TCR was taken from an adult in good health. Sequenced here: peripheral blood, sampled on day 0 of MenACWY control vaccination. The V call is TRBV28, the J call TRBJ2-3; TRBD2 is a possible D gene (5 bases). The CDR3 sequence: CASSLYGRVTDTQYF. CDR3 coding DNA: TGTGCCAGCAGTTTATATGGGCGGGTCACAGATACGCAGTATTTT.